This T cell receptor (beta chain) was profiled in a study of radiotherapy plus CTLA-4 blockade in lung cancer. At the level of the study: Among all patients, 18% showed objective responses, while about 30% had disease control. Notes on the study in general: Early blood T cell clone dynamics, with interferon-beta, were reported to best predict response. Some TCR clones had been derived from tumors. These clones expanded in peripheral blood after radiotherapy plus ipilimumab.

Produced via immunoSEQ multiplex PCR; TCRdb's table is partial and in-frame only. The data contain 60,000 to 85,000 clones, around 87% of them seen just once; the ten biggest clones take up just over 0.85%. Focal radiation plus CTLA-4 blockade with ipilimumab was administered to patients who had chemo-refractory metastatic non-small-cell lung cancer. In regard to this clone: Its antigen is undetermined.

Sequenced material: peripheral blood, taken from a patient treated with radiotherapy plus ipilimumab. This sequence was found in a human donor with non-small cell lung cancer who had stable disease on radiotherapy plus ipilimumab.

This CDR3 is CAIRRLGGANVLTF. In DNA form, the CDR3 reads TGTGCCATAAGGCGGCTAGGTGGGGCCAACGTCCTGACTTTC. The gene calls are TRBV5-8 and TRBJ2-6; D remains unclear. Germline-derived CDR1 and CDR2 are SGHTS and YDEGEE. The CDR3 runs 14 residues. Deletions cut 9 bases from V and 3 bases from J, with 13 bases between.